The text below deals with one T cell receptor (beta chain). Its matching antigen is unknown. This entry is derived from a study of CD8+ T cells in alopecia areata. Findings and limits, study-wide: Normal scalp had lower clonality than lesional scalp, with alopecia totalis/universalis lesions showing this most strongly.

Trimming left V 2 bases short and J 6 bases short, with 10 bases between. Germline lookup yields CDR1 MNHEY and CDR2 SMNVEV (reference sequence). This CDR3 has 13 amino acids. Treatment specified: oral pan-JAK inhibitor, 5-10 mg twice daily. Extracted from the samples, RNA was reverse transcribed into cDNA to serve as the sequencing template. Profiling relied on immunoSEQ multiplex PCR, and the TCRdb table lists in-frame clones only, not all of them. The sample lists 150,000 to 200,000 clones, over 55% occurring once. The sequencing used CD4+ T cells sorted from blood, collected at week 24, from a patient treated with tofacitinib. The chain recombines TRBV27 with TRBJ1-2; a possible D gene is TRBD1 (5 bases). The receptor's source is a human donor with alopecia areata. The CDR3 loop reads CASSLRGVDGYTF. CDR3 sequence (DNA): TGTGCCAGCAGTTTACGAGGGGTCGATGGCTACACCTTC.